The clone carrying this T cell receptor (beta chain) was found once. Its antigen remains unidentified. The Oncomine TCR Beta short-read assay generated sequence data from the DNA of cultured CD4+ T cells. Researchers extracted genomic DNA from CD4+ T cells that had been cultured. TCRdb analysed the PCR reads with MiXCR anew, one entry per CDR3 protein. Here the sample spans fewer than 7,000 distinct CDR3 sequences, around 69% being singletons. These data come from a study of vaccination and CD4 T cells after COVID-19. Study as a whole: Control cultures received a CEFX pool, an HIV-1 Nef pool, or no peptide.

The treatment here: roughly 11-day PBMC culture with coronavirus spike peptide pools or control peptides (ViraFEST assay). Expansion of antigen-specific T cells with peptide pools by ViraFEST preceded sequencing of TCRs. Positive PCR dates ranged from March to December 2020; these dates predated US Alpha, Beta and Delta variants. CDR3 length: 17 residues. The sequencing input was CD4+ T cells from blood, cultured in vitro. The TCR sequence derives from a human donor who had recovered from COVID-19. The rearrangement links TRBV21-1 to TRBJ1-1; the table's D call, TRBD1, was not checked against the DNA. TRBV21-1 is deemed a pseudogene. The CDR3 coding sequence is TGTGCCAGCAGCAAAGCATCGCAGGGGGGAGATTGGACTGAAGCTTTCTTT. Protein: CASSKASQGGDWTEAFF.